This T cell receptor (beta chain) was captured in a study of blood T cells in healthy people across ages. The authors ran a second PCR of roughly 6 to 11 cycles using a sample-barcoded 5' primer and a J-beta primer mix. The authors tagged each cDNA molecule using a template-switch adaptor with 12 random nucleotides. Every individual sample yielded 2.5 million or more paired-end reads (each containing CDR3). Using its own MiXCR run on the 5' RACE reads, TCRdb lists one record per CDR3 protein. The table has fewer than 2,000,000 distinct CDR3 sequences, approximately 40% seen once. The CDR3 covers 12 residues. CDR1 and CDR2 (germline): MDHEN, SYDVKM. Remarks on this clonotype: One junction end disagrees with the germline gene, perhaps due to a read error.

The J gene is TRBJ1-2, the V gene TRBV28; D is undetermined. The TCR sequence derives from a human donor in good health. Material: blood. Here the CDR3 DNA reads TGTGCCGGCAGTCCGGCCGGGTATGGCTACACCTTC. This translates into CAGSPAGYGYTF.